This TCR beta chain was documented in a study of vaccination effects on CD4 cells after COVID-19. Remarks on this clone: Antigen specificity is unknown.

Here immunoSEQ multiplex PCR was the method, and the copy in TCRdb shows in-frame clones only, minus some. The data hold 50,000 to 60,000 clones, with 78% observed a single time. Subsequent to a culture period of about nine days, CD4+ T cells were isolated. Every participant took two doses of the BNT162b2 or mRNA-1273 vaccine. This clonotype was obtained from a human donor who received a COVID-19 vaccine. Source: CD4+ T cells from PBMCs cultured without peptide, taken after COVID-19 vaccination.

The CDR3: CASSPGGSGYNEQFF. CDR3 nucleotide sequence: TGTGCCAGCAGTCCAGGGGGTTCTGGATACAATGAGCAGTTCTTC. The chain carries TRBV2 and TRBJ2-1, with TRBD1 identical over 7 bases. Germline CDR1 is SNHLY and CDR2 is FYNNEI. V lost 5 bases and J lost 4; bases outside the gene matches: 8. The CDR3 contains 15 residues.